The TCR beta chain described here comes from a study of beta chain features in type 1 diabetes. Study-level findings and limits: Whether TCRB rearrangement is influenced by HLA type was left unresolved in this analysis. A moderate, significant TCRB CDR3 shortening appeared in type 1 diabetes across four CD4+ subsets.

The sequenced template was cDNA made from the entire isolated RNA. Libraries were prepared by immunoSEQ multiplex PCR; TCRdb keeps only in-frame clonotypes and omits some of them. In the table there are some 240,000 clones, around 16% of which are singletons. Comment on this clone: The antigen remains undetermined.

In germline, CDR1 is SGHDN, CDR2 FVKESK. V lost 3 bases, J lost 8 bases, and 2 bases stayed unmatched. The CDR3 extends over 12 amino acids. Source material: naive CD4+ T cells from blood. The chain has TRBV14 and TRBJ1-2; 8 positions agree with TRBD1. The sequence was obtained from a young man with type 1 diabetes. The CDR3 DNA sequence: TGTGCCAGCAGCCACGGACAGGGAGGCTACACCTTC. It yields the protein CASSHGQGGYTF.